This TCR beta chain is from a study of regulatory T cells in long-lasting Graves disease. This CDR3 has 14 amino acids. Unmatched junction bases numbered 2, after V lost 6 bases and J lost 5 bases. Germline V gives CDR1 ENHRY, CDR2 SYGVKD. CDR3-region Arm-PCR and iRepertoire HTBI primers produced the TCR beta libraries. TCRdb ran MiXCR on the multiplex PCR reads and lists one entry per CDR3 protein. Among 400,000 to 500,000 distinct CDR3 sequences listed, about 15% were seen once. Time point of the sample: newly diagnosed GD, antithyroid drugs for less than 3 months. From RNA extracted from PBMCs, the TCR library was made. Patients were enrolled at an endocrinology department in Xi'an, China. This sample also belongs to another study, concerning T cells in Graves' hyperthyroidism and ophthalmopathy. That report adds: Patients showing uncontrolled infection, other autoimmune disease, pregnancy or lactation were ineligible. HTBI primers were employed in a first-round RT-PCR of the TCR CDR3. Ophthalmopathy, which appeared later, was predicted by the model a median around 6.5 months before onset.

This chain joins TRBV10-3 and TRBJ2-1, with 12 bases aligning to TRBD2. The clonotype originates from a woman aged 40 to 49 with Graves disease. Here the sequenced sample was peripheral blood mononuclear cells (PBMCs), taken at new diagnosis, from a patient treated with antithyroid drugs. This CDR3 reads CAIRRTSGDNEQFF. CDR3 DNA sequence: TGTGCCATCAGAAGGACTAGCGGGGACAATGAGCAGTTCTTC.